One sample yielded the 26 T cell receptor beta chains listed below, sequenced in a study of Ad26.COV2.S vaccination and SARS-CoV-2 variants. Clones were read by immunoSEQ multiplex PCR, and TCRdb kept only the in-frame ones, dropping some. This sample has roughly 300,000 clones, with more than 85% found just once. Treatment specified: some 19 received Ad26.COV2.S at low or high dose, single or two shots; about 5 received placebo; per-sample allocation not given. At day 63 after the first vaccine or placebo injection, samples were drawn. The starting material was peripheral blood, obtained in a trial of Ad26.COV2.S vaccine versus placebo. These TCRs come from a person between 18 and 60 years old who received the Ad26.COV2.S COVID-19 vaccine or a placebo.

V gene TRBV25-1 combines with J gene TRBJ1-3, with D possibly TRBD1 on 6 matching bases. The CDR3 totals 13 residues. The V end was cut by 5 bases, the J end by 7 bases, with 12 bases between. The V gene's germline CDR1 is MGHDK and CDR2 SYGVNS. CDR3 bases: TGTGCCAGCAGTCAGGGGACGGGTAACACCATATATTTT. Its protein product is CASSQGTGNTIYF.

The chain uses TRBV10-3 and TRBJ1-5; weak D call: TRBD1 (5 bases). Per germline, CDR1 ENHRY and CDR2 SYGVKD. The V end lost 10 bases, the J end lost 3 bases, and 13 bases lay between the germline ends. The CDR3 contains 13 residues. CDR3 amino acids: CASGGFNNQPQHF. The CDR3 DNA reads as TGTGCCAGCGGGGGTTTTAACAATCAGCCCCAGCATTTT.

This clone has just one count. This chain uses TRBV5-4 with TRBJ2-7; D is unclear. The germline V gene encodes CDR1 SGHNT and CDR2 YYREEE (reference sequence). V lost 6 bases and J 9 bases, leaving 7 bases between the germline ends. This CDR3 contains 9 residues. The CDR3 region is CASKPRQYF. The CDR3, as DNA: TGTGCCAGCAAGCCGAGGCAGTACTTC.

This sequence joins TRBV12-3 or TRBV12-4 and TRBJ1-3; no clear D. The CDR3 runs to 13 residues. The V end was cut by 6 bases, the J end by 4 bases, with 10 bases between. The CDR3 loop reads CASRKGGGNTIYF. DNA for the CDR3: TGTGCCAGCAGGAAGGGCGGAGGAAACACCATATATTTT.

The J gene is TRBJ1-1, the V gene TRBV6-5, with no clear D. Trimming removed 0 bases from V and 1 base from J, with 3 bases in between. This CDR3 has 13 residues. Germline CDR1 is MNHEY and CDR2 is SVGAGI. The CDR3 region is CASSYSKNTEAFF. The CDR3 region has the DNA TGTGCCAGCAGTTACTCGAAGAACACTGAAGCTTTCTTT.

J is TRBJ1-4 and V is TRBV3-1 (or the pseudogene TRBV3-2); tentative D call: TRBD1 (6 bases). Germline CDR1 is LGHDT and CDR2 is YNNKEL (reference sequence). There are 13 residues in the CDR3. V was clipped by 4 bases and J by 7 bases, with 10 bases between them. CDR3 sequence reads: CASSRQVLEKLFF. DNA for the CDR3: TGTGCCAGCAGCCGACAGGTCCTTGAAAAACTGTTTTTT.

The rearrangement joins TRBV28 to TRBJ1-1; possibly TRBD1 for D (6 bases). With 10 bases removed from V and 1 base from J, the gap between germline ends came to 13 bases. The CDR3 consists of 13 residues. Germline CDR1 and CDR2: MDHEN and SYDVKM. DNA of the CDR3: TGTGCCACCGAGACAGGCACGAACACTGAAGCTTTCTTT. This codes for CATETGTNTEAFF.

The chain has TRBV6-5 and TRBJ2-2; D remains ambiguous. Germline V CDR1 and CDR2: MNHEY, SVGAGI. The CDR3 covers 12 residues. Trimming took off 7 bases at V and 8 bases at J, with 11 bases between the two ends. The CDR3 is CASTTLRGELFF. As DNA, the CDR3 is TGTGCCAGCACCACACTTAGGGGGGAGCTGTTTTTT.

This chain joins TRBV18 and TRBJ2-1, with TRBD2 matching over 12 bases. This CDR3 has 16 residues. J gave up 8 bases and V 0 bases, and 5 bases lay outside the gene matches. The germline V gene has CDR1 KGHSH and CDR2 LQKENI. The chain's CDR3 is CASSPPGLAGGHEQFF. The CDR3 DNA sequence: TGTGCCAGCTCACCACCAGGTCTAGCGGGAGGGCATGAGCAGTTCTTC.

V is TRBV7-2 and J is TRBJ1-2; D might be TRBD1 (6 bases). The CDR3 runs to 14 residues. Germline V gene data show CDR1 as SGHTA and CDR2 as FQGNSA. The V end lost 1 base, the J end lost 2 bases, and 8 bases lay between the germline ends. CDR3 loop: CASSLETGNYGYTF. As DNA, the CDR3 is TGTGCCAGCAGCTTAGAGACAGGCAACTATGGCTACACCTTC.

This clone appeared once. The rearrangement joins TRBV3-1 (or the pseudogene TRBV3-2) to TRBJ1-1; D is undetermined. This CDR3 is built from 15 residues. Looked up from germline, CDR1 is LGHDT and CDR2 is YNNKEL (reference sequence). V lost 4 bases to trimming and J lost 1 base, with 13 bases between them. The chain's CDR3 is CASSPFEGGNTEAFF. The CDR3 DNA reads as TGTGCCAGCAGCCCATTCGAGGGAGGGAACACTGAAGCTTTCTTT.

This chain joins TRBV30 and TRBJ2-7, with 7 bases aligning to TRBD2. This CDR3 has 12 residues. CDR1 is GTSNPN, CDR2 SVGIG, per germline (reference sequence). J was trimmed by 6 bases and V by 4 bases; bases with no gene match: 6. The CDR3 reads CAWTRGRAEQYF. DNA for the CDR3: TGTGCCTGGACCCGCGGGAGAGCCGAGCAGTACTTC.

V and J are TRBV7-9 and TRBJ2-1; D possibly corresponds to TRBD2 (5 bases). V lost 1 base and J lost 8, with 9 bases in between. Germline assignment: CDR1 SEHNR and CDR2 FQNEAQ (reference sequence). This CDR3 spans 13 amino acids. This chain's CDR3 is CASSLGLLYEQFF. The CDR3 DNA is TGTGCCAGCAGCTTAGGACTATTATATGAGCAGTTCTTC.

As for this clone: This sample includes further DNA sequences coding for the same CDR3. This chain links TRBV19 with TRBJ2-3, with TRBD1 matching 8 bases. CDR1 and CDR2 from the germline V gene are LNHDA and SQIVND (reference sequence). This CDR3 has 15 amino acids. V lost 3 bases and J lost 0; bases outside the gene matches: 2. CDR3 DNA: TGTGCCAGTAGTATCTCAGGGGGCAGCACAGATACGCAGTATTTT. As protein: CASSISGGSTDTQYF.

The chain has TRBV7-9 and TRBJ2-1; 8 bases fit TRBD1. The CDR3 consists of 13 residues. V gave up 1 base and J gave up 15 bases; unmatched junction bases: 8. Germline V gene sequence: CDR1 SEHNR, CDR2 FQNEAQ (reference sequence). In DNA form, the CDR3 reads TGTGCCAGCAGCTTAGAGACCGGGACAGGTCCGTTCTTC. The encoded protein is CASSLETGTGPFF.

The V and J genes are TRBV5-6 and TRBJ2-7, with D unclear. The V gene's germline CDR1 is SGHDT and CDR2 YYEEEE. The ends were cut back, 0 bases at V and 0 bases at J, with 7 bases in the middle. This CDR3 spans 14 amino acids. CDR3: CASSLVRSSYEQYF. The CDR3, as DNA: TGTGCCAGCAGCTTGGTGAGGAGCTCCTACGAGCAGTACTTC.

The table lists this clone with a count of one. CDR3 bases: TGTGCCAGCAGCTTAGCTGGAGGGGAGGTCTACGAGCAGTACTTC. This codes for CASSLAGGEVYEQYF. This chain joins TRBV7-9 and TRBJ2-7; the D gene is possibly TRBD2 (6 bases). This CDR3 has 15 amino acids. V was trimmed by 0 bases and J by 3 bases, leaving 12 bases between them. Germline V CDR1 and CDR2: SEHNR, FQNEAQ (reference sequence).

The table lists this clone with a count of one. The chain has TRBV21-1 and TRBJ2-1; TRBD1, the table's D call, lacks a check against the DNA. TRBV21-1 is a pseudogene. This CDR3 has 18 residues. In nucleotides, the CDR3 is TGTGCCAGCAGCATCTCAGGTTGGGTAAATGGCCCCTACAATGAGCAGTTCTTC. Translating gives CASSISGWVNGPYNEQFF.

CDR3 bases: TGTGCCAGCAGCATGGGACTGAATAATCAGCCCCAGCATTTT. Translating gives CASSMGLNNQPQHF. The chain links TRBV7-8 to TRBJ1-5, with D maybe TRBD1 (5 bases). Per the germline V gene, CDR1 is SGHVS and CDR2 is FQNEAQ. The CDR3 consists of 14 residues. Trimming removed 5 bases from V and 4 bases from J, with 12 bases in between. Full variable domain (remainder filled in from reference TRBV7-8 and TRBJ1-5): GAGVSQSPRYKVAKRGQDVALRCDPISGHVSLFWYQQALGQGPEFLTYFQNEAQLDKSGLPSDRFFAERPEGSVSTLKIQRTQQEDSAVYLCASSMGLNNQPQHFGDGTRLSIL.

This sequence joins TRBV27 and TRBJ1-2, with 12 nucleotides matching TRBD1. Losses at the gene ends were 6 bases for V and 4 bases for J; bases not matched to a gene: 3. From germline, CDR1 is MNHEY and CDR2 SMNVEV (reference sequence). The CDR3 extends over 14 amino acids. This chain's CDR3 is CASRRDRGPYGYTF. Here the CDR3 DNA reads TGTGCCAGCAGACGGGACAGGGGGCCCTATGGCTACACCTTC.

This rearrangement joins TRBV5-1 to TRBJ2-1, with D possibly matching TRBD1 (6 bases). The V end was cut by 4 bases, the J end by 0 bases, with 11 bases between. The CDR3 contains 15 residues. From germline, CDR1 is SGHRS and CDR2 YFSETQ. CDR3 bases: TGCGCCAGCAGCCCTATAGGGGGCTCCTACAATGAGCAGTTCTTC. Residues: CASSPIGGSYNEQFF.

The genes are TRBV3-1 (or the pseudogene TRBV3-2) and TRBJ1-1; 9 bases fit TRBD1. CDR1 and CDR2 (germline): LGHDT, YNNKEL (reference sequence). The length of the CDR3 is 15 residues. Germline trimming cut 2 bases from V and 8 bases from J; bases unmatched to any gene: 9. The CDR3 nucleotides read TGTGCCAGCAGCCAATCCGGGACAGGGAGGTCAGAAGCTTTCTTT. Translated, it gives CASSQSGTGRSEAFF.

V and J are TRBV6-2 or TRBV6-3 and TRBJ2-7, with 8 bases lining up with TRBD1. The CDR3 is 16 amino acids. Germline lookup yields CDR1 MNHEY and CDR2 SVGEGT. After removal of 6 bases from V and 5 bases from J, the junction contained 15 bases not matched to a gene. CDR3 nucleotide sequence: TGTGCCAGCAGCAAAACCTACAGGGGGGCAAGCGACGAGCAGTACTTC. It is translated as CASSKTYRGASDEQYF.

The rearrangement links TRBV28 to TRBJ2-1, with D maybe TRBD2 (5 bases). In germline, CDR1 is MDHEN, CDR2 SYDVKM. The CDR3 runs to 13 residues. V lost 9 bases to trimming and J lost 6 bases, with 15 bases between them. The CDR3 DNA reads as TGTGCCAGTTGGGAGAGCTGGAGCAATGAGCAGTTCTTC. Encoded protein: CASWESWSNEQFF. The full variable domain, completed using reference TRBV28 and TRBJ2-1, is DVKVTQSSRYLVKRTGEKVFLECVQDMDHENMFWYRQDPGLGLRLIYFSYDVKMKEKGDIPEGYSVSREKKERFSLILESASTNQTSMYLCASWESWSNEQFFGPGTRLTVL.

This chain joins TRBV5-1 and TRBJ2-3; possibly TRBD2 for D (6 bases). Germline CDR1 and CDR2: SGHRS and YFSETQ. The CDR3 sequence is 16 residues long. The ends were cut back, 0 bases at V and 0 bases at J, with 11 bases in the middle. This CDR3 reads CASSLGGGSSTDTQYF. The DNA of the CDR3 is TGCGCCAGCAGCTTGGGGGGAGGATCTAGCACAGATACGCAGTATTTT.

The chain employs TRBV6-1 and TRBJ1-2; D gene ambiguous. The CDR3 has 13 amino acids. Trimming removed 3 bases from V and 6 bases from J, with 11 bases in between. Germline V CDR1 and CDR2: MNHNS, SASEGT. CDR3 in DNA: TGTGCCAGCAGTGAGTATACAGCTGATGGCTACACCTTC. Translated, it gives CASSEYTADGYTF.